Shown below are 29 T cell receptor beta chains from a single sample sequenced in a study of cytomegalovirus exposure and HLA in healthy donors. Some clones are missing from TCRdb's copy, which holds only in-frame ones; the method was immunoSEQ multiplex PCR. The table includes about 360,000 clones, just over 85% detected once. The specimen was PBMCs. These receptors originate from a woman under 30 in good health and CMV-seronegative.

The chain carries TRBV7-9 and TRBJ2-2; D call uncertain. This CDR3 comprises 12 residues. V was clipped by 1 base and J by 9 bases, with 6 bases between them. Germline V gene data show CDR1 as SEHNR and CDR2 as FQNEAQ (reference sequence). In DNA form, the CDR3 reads TGTGCCAGCAGCTTAGGTATCCGGGAGCTGTTTTTT. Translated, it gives CASSLGIRELFF.

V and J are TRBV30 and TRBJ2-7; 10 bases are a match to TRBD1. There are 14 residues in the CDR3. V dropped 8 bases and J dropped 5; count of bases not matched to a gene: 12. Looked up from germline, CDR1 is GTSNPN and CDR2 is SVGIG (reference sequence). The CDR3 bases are TGTGCCACCCCGACAGGGGGCAACCCCAACGAGCAGTACTTC. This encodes CATPTGGNPNEQYF.

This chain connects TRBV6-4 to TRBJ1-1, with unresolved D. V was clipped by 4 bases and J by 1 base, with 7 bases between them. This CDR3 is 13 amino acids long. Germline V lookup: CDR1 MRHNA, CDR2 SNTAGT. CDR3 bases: TGTGCCAGCAGTGGTAGTGGGAACACTGAAGCTTTCTTT. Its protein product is CASSGSGNTEAFF.

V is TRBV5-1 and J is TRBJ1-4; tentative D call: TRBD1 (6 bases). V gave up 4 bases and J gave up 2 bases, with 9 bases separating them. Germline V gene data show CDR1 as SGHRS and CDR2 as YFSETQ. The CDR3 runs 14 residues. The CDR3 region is CASSQDSTNEKLFF. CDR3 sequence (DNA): TGCGCCAGCAGCCAGGACAGTACTAATGAAAAACTGTTTTTT.

The CDR3 nucleotides are TGCAGCGTTGAAGATCAGCGGGATAGTACTGAAGCTTTCTTT. This gives the protein CSVEDQRDSTEAFF. This chain links TRBV29-1 with TRBJ1-1, with D hard to call. V was shortened by 0 bases and J by 5 bases, with 13 bases between the two germline ends. CDR1 and CDR2 from the germline V gene are SQVTM and ANQGSEA. The CDR3 length is 14 residues.

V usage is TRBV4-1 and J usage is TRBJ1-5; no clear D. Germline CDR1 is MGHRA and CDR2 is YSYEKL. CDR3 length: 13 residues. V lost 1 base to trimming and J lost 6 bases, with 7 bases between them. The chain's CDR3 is CASSQGPSQPQHF. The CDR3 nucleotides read TGCGCCAGCAGCCAAGGTCCTAGTCAGCCCCAGCATTTT.

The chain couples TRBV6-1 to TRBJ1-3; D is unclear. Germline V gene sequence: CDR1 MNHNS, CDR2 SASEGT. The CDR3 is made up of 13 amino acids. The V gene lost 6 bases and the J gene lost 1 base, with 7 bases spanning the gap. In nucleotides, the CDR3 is TGTGCCAGCAGCCAAAATTCTGGAAACACCATATATTTT. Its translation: CASSQNSGNTIYF.

CDR3 sequence reads: CATRPPGQGTNEQFF. CDR3 in DNA: TGTGCCACCCGCCCCCCGGGACAGGGTACGAATGAGCAGTTCTTC. The V gene is TRBV19, the J gene TRBJ2-1; 9 bases fit TRBD1. The CDR3 is 15 residues long. Per germline, CDR1 LNHDA and CDR2 SQIVND (reference sequence). V gave up 10 bases and J gave up 7 bases; unmatched junction bases: 14.

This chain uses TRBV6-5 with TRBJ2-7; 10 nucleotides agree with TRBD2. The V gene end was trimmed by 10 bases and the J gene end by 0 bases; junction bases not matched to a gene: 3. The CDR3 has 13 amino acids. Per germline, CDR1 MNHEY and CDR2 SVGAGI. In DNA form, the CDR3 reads TGTGCCACCAGCGGGGGGGCCTCCTACGAGCAGTACTTC. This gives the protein CATSGGASYEQYF.

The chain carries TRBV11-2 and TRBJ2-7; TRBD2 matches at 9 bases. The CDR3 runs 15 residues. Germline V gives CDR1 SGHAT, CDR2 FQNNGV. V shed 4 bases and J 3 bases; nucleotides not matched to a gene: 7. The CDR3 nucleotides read TGTGCCAGCAGCTGGGGCCTAGCGGGACTCTACGAGCAGTACTTC. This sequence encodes CASSWGLAGLYEQYF.

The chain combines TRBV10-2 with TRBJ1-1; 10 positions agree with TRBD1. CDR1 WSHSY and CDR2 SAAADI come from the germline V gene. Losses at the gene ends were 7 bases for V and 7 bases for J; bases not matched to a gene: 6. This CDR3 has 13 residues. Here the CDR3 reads CASTDRGQGEAFF. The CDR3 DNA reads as TGCGCCAGCACCGACAGGGGGCAAGGTGAAGCTTTCTTT.

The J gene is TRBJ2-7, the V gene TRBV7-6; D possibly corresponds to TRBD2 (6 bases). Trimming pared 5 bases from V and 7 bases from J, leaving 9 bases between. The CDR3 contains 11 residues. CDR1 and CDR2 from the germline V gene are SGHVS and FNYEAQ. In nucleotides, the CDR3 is TGTGCCAGCAGCCGGGGGAATGAGCAGTACTTC. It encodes CASSRGNEQYF.

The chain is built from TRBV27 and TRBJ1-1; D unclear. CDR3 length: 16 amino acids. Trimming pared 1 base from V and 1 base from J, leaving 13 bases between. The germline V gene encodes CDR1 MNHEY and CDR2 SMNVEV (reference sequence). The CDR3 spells CASSLWVGARNTEAFF. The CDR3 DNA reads TGTGCCAGCAGTTTATGGGTGGGAGCGAGGAACACTGAAGCTTTCTTT.

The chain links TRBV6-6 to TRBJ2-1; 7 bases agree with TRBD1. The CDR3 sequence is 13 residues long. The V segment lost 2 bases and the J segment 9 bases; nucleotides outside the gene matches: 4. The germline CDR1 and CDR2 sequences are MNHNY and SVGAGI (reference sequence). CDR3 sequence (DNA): TGTGCCAGCAGTTACAAGGGGGCGGGTGAGCAGTTCTTC. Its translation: CASSYKGAGEQFF.

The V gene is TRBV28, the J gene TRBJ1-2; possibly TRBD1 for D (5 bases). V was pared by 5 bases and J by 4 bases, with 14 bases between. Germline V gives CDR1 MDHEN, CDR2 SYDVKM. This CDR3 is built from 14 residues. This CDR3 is CASSQPTGRYGYTF. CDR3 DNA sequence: TGTGCCAGCAGTCAACCCACAGGCCGCTATGGCTACACCTTC.

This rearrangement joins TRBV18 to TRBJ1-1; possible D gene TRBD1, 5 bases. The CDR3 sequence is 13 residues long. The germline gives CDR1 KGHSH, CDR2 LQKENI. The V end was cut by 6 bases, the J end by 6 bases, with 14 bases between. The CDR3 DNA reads TGTGCCAGCTCCGATTTAGGGGATTCTGAAGCTTTCTTT. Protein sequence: CASSDLGDSEAFF.

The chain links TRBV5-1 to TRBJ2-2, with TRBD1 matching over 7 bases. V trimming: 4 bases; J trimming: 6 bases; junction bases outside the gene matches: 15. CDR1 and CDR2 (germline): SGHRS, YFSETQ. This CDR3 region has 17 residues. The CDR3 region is CASSRIIATGSSGELFF. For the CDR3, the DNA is TGCGCCAGCAGCCGAATAATTGCGACAGGGTCTTCCGGGGAGCTGTTTTTT.

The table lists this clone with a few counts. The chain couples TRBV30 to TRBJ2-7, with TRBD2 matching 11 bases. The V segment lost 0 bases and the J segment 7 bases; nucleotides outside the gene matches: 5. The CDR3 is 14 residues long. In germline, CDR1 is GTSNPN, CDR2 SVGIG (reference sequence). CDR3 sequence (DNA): TGTGCCTGGAGTGTACTAGCGGGGGCTGGAGAGCAGTACTTC. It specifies CAWSVLAGAGEQYF.

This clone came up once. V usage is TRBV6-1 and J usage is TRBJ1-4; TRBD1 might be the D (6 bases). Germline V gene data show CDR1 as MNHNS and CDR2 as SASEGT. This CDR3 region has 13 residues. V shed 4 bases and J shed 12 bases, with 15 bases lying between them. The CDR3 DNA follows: TGTGCCAGCAGTGGCCGAGTGTCAGGGGAACTGTTTTTT. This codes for CASSGRVSGELFF.

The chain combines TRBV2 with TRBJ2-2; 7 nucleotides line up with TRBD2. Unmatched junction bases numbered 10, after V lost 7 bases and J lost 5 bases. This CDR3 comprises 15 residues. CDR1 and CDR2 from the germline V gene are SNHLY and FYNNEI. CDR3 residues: CASTGGSEVTGELFF. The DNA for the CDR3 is TGTGCCAGCACCGGGGGGTCAGAGGTGACCGGGGAGCTGTTTTTT.

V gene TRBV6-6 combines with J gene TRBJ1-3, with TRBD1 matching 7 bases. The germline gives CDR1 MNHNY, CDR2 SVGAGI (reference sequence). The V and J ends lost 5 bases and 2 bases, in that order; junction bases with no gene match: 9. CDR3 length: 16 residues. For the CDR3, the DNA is TGTGCCAGCAGTGGACACGGACAGGACACTGGAAACACCATATATTTT. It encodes CASSGHGQDTGNTIYF.

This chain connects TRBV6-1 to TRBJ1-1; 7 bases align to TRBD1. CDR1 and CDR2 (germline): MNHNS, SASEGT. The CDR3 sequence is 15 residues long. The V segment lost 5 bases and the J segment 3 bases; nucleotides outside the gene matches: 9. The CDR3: CASSKGTVLYTEAFF. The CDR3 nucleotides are TGTGCCAGCAGTAAGGGGACAGTTCTTTACACTGAAGCTTTCTTT.

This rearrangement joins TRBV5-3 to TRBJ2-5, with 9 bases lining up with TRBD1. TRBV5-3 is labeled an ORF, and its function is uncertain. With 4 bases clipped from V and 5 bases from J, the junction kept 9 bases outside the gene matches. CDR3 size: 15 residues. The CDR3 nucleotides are TGTGCCAGAAGCATACACAGGGGGCTGGGGGAGACCCAGTACTTC. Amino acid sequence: CARSIHRGLGETQYF.

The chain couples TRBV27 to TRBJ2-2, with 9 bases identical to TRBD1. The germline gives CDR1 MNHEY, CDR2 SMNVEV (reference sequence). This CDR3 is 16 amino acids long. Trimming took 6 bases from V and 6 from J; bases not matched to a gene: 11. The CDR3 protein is CASRPGTGSSAGELFF. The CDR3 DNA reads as TGTGCCAGCAGACCCGGGACAGGGAGTTCGGCCGGGGAGCTGTTTTTT.

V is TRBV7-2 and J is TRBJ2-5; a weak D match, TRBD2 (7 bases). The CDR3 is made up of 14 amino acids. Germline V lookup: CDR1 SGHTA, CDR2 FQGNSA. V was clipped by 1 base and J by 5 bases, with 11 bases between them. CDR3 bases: TGTGCCAGCAGCTTAGGTGGGGGGGCGGAGACCCAGTACTTC. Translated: CASSLGGGAETQYF.

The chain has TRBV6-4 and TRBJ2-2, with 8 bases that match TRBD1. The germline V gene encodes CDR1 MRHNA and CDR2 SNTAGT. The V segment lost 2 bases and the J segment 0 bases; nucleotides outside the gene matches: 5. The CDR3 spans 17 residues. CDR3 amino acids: CASSDGGQVANTGELFF. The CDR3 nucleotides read TGTGCCAGCAGTGACGGGGGACAGGTCGCGAACACCGGGGAGCTGTTTTTT.

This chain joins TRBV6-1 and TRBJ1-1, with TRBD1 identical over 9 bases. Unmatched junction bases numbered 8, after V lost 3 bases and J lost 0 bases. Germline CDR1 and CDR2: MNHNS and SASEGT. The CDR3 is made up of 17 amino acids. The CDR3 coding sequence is TGTGCCAGCAGTGAGGCCGGGACAGGGCCCATGAACACTGAAGCTTTCTTT. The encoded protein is CASSEAGTGPMNTEAFF.

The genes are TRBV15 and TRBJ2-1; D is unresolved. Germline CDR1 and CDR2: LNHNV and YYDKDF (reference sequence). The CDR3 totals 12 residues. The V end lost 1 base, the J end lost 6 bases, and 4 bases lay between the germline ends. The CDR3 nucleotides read TGTGCCACCAGCAGAGCCGGCAATGAGCAGTTCTTC. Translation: CATSRAGNEQFF.

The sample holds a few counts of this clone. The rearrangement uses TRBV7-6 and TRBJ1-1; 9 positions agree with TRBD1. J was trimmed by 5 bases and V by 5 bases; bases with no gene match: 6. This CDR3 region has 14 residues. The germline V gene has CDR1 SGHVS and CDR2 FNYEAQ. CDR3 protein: CASSPQGARTEAFF. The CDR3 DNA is TGTGCCAGCAGCCCACAGGGGGCGAGGACTGAAGCTTTCTTT.